A selection of T cell receptor beta chains follows, all from one sample in a study of blood T cells in healthy people across ages. TCRdb used MiXCR to reprocess the 5' RACE reads, holding one entry per CDR3 protein. This sample has some 1.5 million distinct CDR3 sequences, with about 42% found just once. The sequencing input was blood. The receptor source for this set is a young woman in good health. The CDR3 runs from the conserved cysteine through the conserved F or W. Fields, in order: J gene, D gene, CDR3 length, clone size, V gene, CDR3 DNA, CDR3 protein. D genes are given only for firm matches. Size is stated for part of the rows, as once, few or many counts, or as a class when the clone is expanded.

TRBJ2-3 | . | 14 | few | TRBV3-1 | TGTGCCAGCAGCCAAGATCTTCACTCGGATACGCAGTATTTT | CASSQDLHSDTQYF
TRBJ1-6 | . | 13 | . | TRBV27 | TGTGCCAGCAGTCCCAACAGGATGACACCCCTCCACTTT | CASSPNRMTPLHF
TRBJ2-7 | . | 15 | . | TRBV29-1 | TGCAGCGTTGACCCAGTACAGGGCTCCTACAATGAGCAGTACTTC | CSVDPVQGSYNEQYF
TRBJ2-5 | . | 12 | many | TRBV6-2/TRBV6-3 | TGTGCCAGCAGGACTAGTGCGGAGACCCAGTACTTC | CASRTSAETQYF
TRBJ2-3 | TRBD1 | 14 | few | TRBV7-8 | TGTGCCAGCAACCCCGACAGGGTGACAGATACGCAGTATTTT | CASNPDRVTDTQYF
TRBJ2-1 | . | 16 | many | TRBV7-8 | TGTGCCAGCAGCTTAGTCGGGGCAGGGTCCTACAATGAGCAGTTCTTC | CASSLVGAGSYNEQFF
TRBJ2-7 | TRBD2 | 20 | . | TRBV6-2/TRBV6-3 | TGTGCCAGCAGTTACTCGAAGGCACTAGCGGGGGCCAGCTCCTACAATGAGCAGTACTTC | CASSYSKALAGASSYNEQYF
TRBJ2-7 | . | 15 | . | TRBV9 | TGTGCCAGCAGTCCCTACACCGGGACGAACTACGAGCAGTACTTC | CASSPYTGTNYEQYF
TRBJ1-4 | . | 13 | few | TRBV6-5 | TGTGCCAGCAGTTACTCGATGGGGGAAAAACTGTTTTTT | CASSYSMGEKLFF
TRBJ2-7 | TRBD2 | 16 | . | TRBV7-2 | TGTGCCAGCAGCTTATGGGGGCGGGAGGTCCCCTACGAGCAGTACTTC | CASSLWGREVPYEQYF
TRBJ2-7 | . | 13 | few | TRBV20-1 | TGCAGGGGGAGCGGAATGCTCCCGGAGGAGCAGTACTTC | CRGSGMLPEEQYF
TRBJ2-2 | . | 15 | . | TRBV6-6 | TGTGCCAGCAGTCAGGCAGGGGGGGGTTCCGGGGAGCTGTTTTTT | CASSQAGGGSGELFF
TRBJ1-2 | . | 12 | . | TRBV10-3 | TGTGCCATCAGTGAGTACAGCAATGGCTACACCTTC | CAISEYSNGYTF
TRBJ1-2 | . | 12 | many | TRBV12-3/TRBV12-4 | TGTGCCAGCAGAGCGGTCGTCGGTGGCTACACCTTC | CASRAVVGGYTF
TRBJ1-4 | . | 15 | . | TRBV6-5 | TGTGCCAGCAGTCCCCTCGGCAGGGGTGCGGAAAAACTGTTTTTT | CASSPLGRGAEKLFF
TRBJ2-7 | TRBD2 | 14 | few | TRBV25-1 | TGTGCCAGCAGTGCCAGCGGGAGAAGGTACGAGCAGTACTTC | CASSASGRRYEQYF
TRBJ2-1 | TRBD1 | 14 | . | TRBV29-1 | TGCAGCGCTGCTGGGGGACAGCTATACAATGAGCAGTTCTTC | CSAAGGQLYNEQFF
TRBJ2-7 | TRBD2 | 14 | few | TRBV5-1 | TGCGCCAGCAGGAAAATAGCGGGGGTCTACGAGCAGTACTTC | CASRKIAGVYEQYF
TRBJ2-1 | TRBD2 | 13 | many | TRBV27 | TGTGCCAGCAGTCCGACTAGCGAGGCTGAGCAGTTCTTC | CASSPTSEAEQFF
TRBJ2-1 | . | 16 | few | TRBV27 | TGTGCCAGCAGTTTATCGTCGGGGGAGTCCTACAATGAGCAGTTCTTC | CASSLSSGESYNEQFF
TRBJ1-4 | . | 13 | once | TRBV20-1 | TGCAGTGCTAGAGGGCAGAGCCGGGAAAAACTGTTTTTT | CSARGQSREKLFF
TRBJ2-1 | TRBD2 | 16 | . | TRBV15 | TGTGCCACCAACAGGATTAGCGGGGACAAATTTAGTGAGCAGTTCTTT | CATNRISGDKFSEQFF
TRBJ2-1 | . | 17 | . | TRBV24-1 | TGTGCCACCAGTGATTCGAGGTTGAATAGCATCGGCAATGAGCAGTTCTTC | CATSDSRLNSIGNEQFF
TRBJ2-1 | TRBD2 | 15 | . | TRBV6-2/TRBV6-3 | TGTGCCAGCAGTCCTAAGACTAGCGGCTACAATGAGCAGTTCTTC | CASSPKTSGYNEQFF
TRBJ2-7 | . | 13 | many | TRBV7-9 | TGTGCCAGCAGCTTCATAGTCCCCTACGAGCAGTACTTC | CASSFIVPYEQYF
TRBJ2-7 | . | 12 | many | TRBV27 | TGTGCCAGCAGTTTACAGGGCCACGAGCAGTACTTC | CASSLQGHEQYF
TRBJ2-3 | . | 15 | few | TRBV27 | TGTGCCAGCAAAATAGACAGAACCCCCACAGATACGCAGTATTTT | CASKIDRTPTDTQYF
TRBJ1-2 | . | 12 | . | TRBV4-3 | TGCGCCAGCAGCCATGGGATAGATGGCTACACCTTC | CASSHGIDGYTF
TRBJ2-7 | . | 12 | . | TRBV7-9 | TGTGCCAGCAGCTACGCGTCCTACGAGCAGTACTTC | CASSYASYEQYF
TRBJ2-1 | TRBD2 | 16 | few | TRBV5-1 | TGCGCCAGCAGCCCGAGAGAAGCGGGGCGCCCTAATGAGCAGTTCTTC | CASSPREAGRPNEQFF
TRBJ1-2 | . | 13 | few | TRBV2 | TGTGCCAGCGCAAGCGAGACCGGCAGTGGCTACACCTTC | CASASETGSGYTF
TRBJ2-1 | . | 12 | . | TRBV7-2 | TGTGCCAGCAGCACATATAGCAGTGAGCAGTTCTTC | CASSTYSSEQFF
TRBJ2-7 | . | 14 | many | TRBV20-1 | TGCAGTGCTAGAGATGGTCGGCGGGACTACGAGCAGTACTTC | CSARDGRRDYEQYF
TRBJ2-7 | . | 17 | . | TRBV5-6 | TGTGCCAGCAGCCAAGCATCACAGGGTTCGGCGAGGGGGGAGCAGTACTTC | CASSQASQGSARGEQYF
TRBJ2-7 | . | 13 | many | TRBV7-9 | TGCGCCAGCAGCCTCCTTGGAGACTACGAGCAGTACTTC | CASSLLGDYEQYF
TRBJ2-7 | . | 12 | few | TRBV6-2/TRBV6-3 | TGTGCCAGCAGCTCCCTCGCCTACGAGCAGTACTTC | CASSSLAYEQYF
TRBJ1-4 | . | 13 | . | TRBV7-2 | TGTGCCAGCAGCGTGGACAGAGGCGAAAAACTGTTTTTT | CASSVDRGEKLFF
TRBJ2-7 | . | 11 | few | TRBV2 | TGTGCCAGCCGTGCCCCAAGCGAGCAGTACTTC | CASRAPSEQYF
TRBJ2-1 | TRBD2 | 15 | once | TRBV4-1 | TGCGCCAGCAGCCTTAGCGGGGGAGTATACAATAAGCAGTTCTTC | CASSLSGGVYNKQFF
TRBJ1-1 | . | 17 | . | TRBV6-2/TRBV6-3 | TGTGCCAGCAGTTACCCGCCAGGGGCGGCGGGTAGCACTGAAGCTTTCTTT | CASSYPPGAAGSTEAFF
TRBJ1-4 | TRBD1 | 19 | . | TRBV6-5 | TGTGCCAGCAGTTACTATGGGACAGGGGGCGCCGGGGCTAATGAAAAACTGTTTTTT | CASSYYGTGGAGANEKLFF
TRBJ2-3 | . | 12 | . | TRBV30 | TGTGCCTGGAGTGTTATGACAGATACGCAGTATTTT | CAWSVMTDTQYF
TRBJ2-2 | TRBD2 | 15 | . | TRBV12-3/TRBV12-4 | TGTGCCAGCAGTTTAGTGGGGGGGATCAGCGGGGAGCTGTTTTTT | CASSLVGGISGELFF
TRBJ1-1 | . | 14 | . | TRBV5-1 | TGCGCCAGCGGATTTCAGGGATTCGGAACTGAAGCTTTCTTT | CASGFQGFGTEAFF
TRBJ1-6 | . | 16 | many | TRBV7-8 | TGTGCCAGCAGCTTAGGACCGAGCTCCTATAATTCACCCCTCCACTTT | CASSLGPSSYNSPLHF
TRBJ2-1 | TRBD2 | 19 | few | TRBV7-2 | TGTGCCAGCAGCTTAGAGGGTGGAGGTAGCGGGAAGACTCACGATGAGCAGTTCTTC | CASSLEGGGSGKTHDEQFF
TRBJ2-3 | . | 16 | . | TRBV5-1 | TGCGCCAGCAGCGCGAACAGTCCCTCTAGCACAGGTACGCAGTATTTT | CASSANSPSSTGTQYF
TRBJ1-2 | . | 16 | few | TRBV14 | TGTGCCAGCAGCCAAGATTATCCAGGCCTGGGGTATGGCTACACCTTC | CASSQDYPGLGYGYTF